A single sample is the source of the 10 T cell receptor beta chains below, sequenced in a study of blood T cell repertoires in COVID-19. Libraries were prepared by immunoSEQ multiplex PCR; TCRdb keeps only in-frame clonotypes and omits some of them. Among over 200,000 clones, approximately 86% were seen once, and the ten largest hold more than 2.5%. Sequenced sample: peripheral blood. These receptor sequences come from a woman aged 25 to 45 who had recovered from COVID-19.

The V call is TRBV6-6, the J call TRBJ1-2; tentatively, D is TRBD1 (6 bases). This CDR3 is 15 amino acids long. Trimming removed 6 bases at V and 8 bases at J, with 22 bases between. In germline, CDR1 is MNHNY, CDR2 SVGAGI (reference sequence). CDR3: CASRVGRGSRKGYTF. The CDR3 DNA reads TGTGCCAGCAGAGTTGGCAGGGGCTCACGGAAGGGCTACACCTTC.

The chain uses TRBV7-3 and TRBJ2-3; D is perhaps TRBD1 (8 bases). V dropped 5 bases and J dropped 1 base, with 22 bases sitting between them. The germline V gene encodes CDR1 SGHTA and CDR2 FQGTGA. CDR3 length: 18 residues. CDR3 in DNA: TGTGCCAGCAGCCCAAGCGGGGCAGGGGGCTTTGGCACAGATACGCAGTATTTT. This sequence encodes CASSPSGAGGFGTDTQYF.

V usage is TRBV20-1 and J usage is TRBJ1-2, with TRBD1 matching 10 bases. This CDR3 has 15 residues. Looked up from germline, CDR1 is DFQATT and CDR2 is SNEGSKA (reference sequence). V was pared by 3 bases and J by 8 bases, with 12 bases of the junction left unmatched. The CDR3 DNA follows: TGCAGTGCTAGTCTGGTGGGACAGGGGATATGGGGCTACACCTTC. The encoded protein is CSASLVGQGIWGYTF.

The V gene is TRBV5-6, the J gene TRBJ2-5, with D unresolved. V was pared by 4 bases and J by 5 bases, with 15 bases between. The CDR3 has 14 residues. The V gene's germline CDR1 is SGHDT and CDR2 YYEEEE. The CDR3 region has the DNA TGTGCCAGCAGCCTGAGGCCCCCTAGGGAGACCCAGTACTTC. It yields the protein CASSLRPPRETQYF.

This sequence joins TRBV18 and TRBJ1-6; TRBD1 agrees at 8 bases. The V gene's germline CDR1 is KGHSH and CDR2 LQKENI. There are 13 residues in the CDR3. V trimming: 8 bases; J trimming: 9 bases; junction bases outside the gene matches: 6. The CDR3 DNA follows: TGTGCCAGCACAGGGGGTCGTATTTCACCCCTCCACTTT. Encoded protein: CASTGGRISPLHF. Variable domain in full (rest from reference TRBV18 and TRBJ1-6): NAGVMQNPRHLVRRRGQEARLRCSPMKGHSHVYWYRQLPEEGLKFMVYLQKENIIDESGMPKERFSAEFPKEGPSILRIQQVVRGDSAAYFCASTGGRISPLHFGNGTRLTVT.

The table lists this clone with a count of one. V is TRBV19 and J is TRBJ2-5; the D gene is possibly TRBD1 (6 bases). The CDR3 loop spans 15 amino acids. Germline V gene sequence: CDR1 LNHDA, CDR2 SQIVND (reference sequence). V dropped 5 bases and J dropped 1 base, with 14 bases sitting between them. The CDR3 nucleotides are TGTGCCAGTAGTGCCCGCGGACAGCCCCAAGAGACCCAGTACTTC. Translating it yields CASSARGQPQETQYF.

This sequence joins TRBV5-1 and TRBJ1-3; D is unclear. The CDR3 extends over 13 amino acids. The V gene lost 2 bases and the J gene lost 4 bases, with 7 bases spanning the gap. The germline gives CDR1 SGHRS, CDR2 YFSETQ. As DNA, the CDR3 is TGCGCCAGCAGCTTCGACGGGGGAAACACCATATATTTT. It yields the protein CASSFDGGNTIYF.

The chain uses TRBV7-9 and TRBJ1-1, with D possibly being TRBD1 (6 bases). This CDR3 spans 14 amino acids. The V gene's germline CDR1 is SEHNR and CDR2 FQNEAQ (reference sequence). Trimming took off 6 bases at V and 1 base at J, with 12 bases between the two ends. DNA for the CDR3: TGTGCCAGCAGTCGGGGGGACACGAACACTGAAGCTTTCTTT. As protein: CASSRGDTNTEAFF.

This rearrangement joins TRBV5-4 to TRBJ1-4; D possibly corresponds to TRBD1 (5 bases). V lost 4 bases, J lost 8 bases, and 12 bases lay in between. The CDR3 spans 13 residues. Germline CDR1 SGHNT, CDR2 YYREEE (reference sequence). CDR3 in amino acids: CASSDQGREKLFF. The CDR3 DNA reads TGTGCCAGCAGCGACCAGGGTAGGGAAAAACTGTTTTTT.

The chain combines TRBV6-4 with TRBJ1-3; no reliable D call. In germline, CDR1 is MRHNA, CDR2 SNTAGT. This CDR3 has 14 amino acids. V shed 4 bases and J shed 5 bases, with 12 bases lying between them. CDR3 in DNA: TGTGCCAGCAGTGGAGAGGGCCACAGAAACACCATATATTTT. This encodes CASSGEGHRNTIYF.